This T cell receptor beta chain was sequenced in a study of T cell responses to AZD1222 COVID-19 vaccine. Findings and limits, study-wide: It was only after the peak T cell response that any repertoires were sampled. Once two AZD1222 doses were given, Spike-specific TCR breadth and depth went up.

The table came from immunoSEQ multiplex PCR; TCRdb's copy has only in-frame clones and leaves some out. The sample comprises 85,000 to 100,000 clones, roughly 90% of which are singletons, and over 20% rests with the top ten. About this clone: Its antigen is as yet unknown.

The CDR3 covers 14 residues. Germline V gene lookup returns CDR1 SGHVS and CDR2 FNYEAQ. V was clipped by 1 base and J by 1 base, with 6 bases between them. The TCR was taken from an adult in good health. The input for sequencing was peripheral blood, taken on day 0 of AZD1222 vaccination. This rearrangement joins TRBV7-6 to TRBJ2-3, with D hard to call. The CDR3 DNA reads TGTGCCAGCAGCTTAGACGGCCGCACAGATACGCAGTATTTT. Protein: CASSLDGRTDTQYF.